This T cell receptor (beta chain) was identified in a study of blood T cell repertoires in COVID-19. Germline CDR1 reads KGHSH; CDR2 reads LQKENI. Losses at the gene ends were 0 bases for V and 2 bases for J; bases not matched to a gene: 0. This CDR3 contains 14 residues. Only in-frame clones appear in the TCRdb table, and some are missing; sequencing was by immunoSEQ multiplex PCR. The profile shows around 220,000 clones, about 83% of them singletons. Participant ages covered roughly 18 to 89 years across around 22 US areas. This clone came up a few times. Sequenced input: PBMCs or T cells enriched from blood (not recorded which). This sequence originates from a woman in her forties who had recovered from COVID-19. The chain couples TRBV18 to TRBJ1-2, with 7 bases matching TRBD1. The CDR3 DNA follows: TGTGCCAGCTCACCACCGGGACAGAACTATGGCTACACCTTC. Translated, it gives CASSPPGQNYGYTF.